The next 5 T cell receptor beta chains were all read from a single sample in a study of T cell responses to AZD1222 COVID-19 vaccine. Produced via immunoSEQ multiplex PCR; TCRdb's table is partial and in-frame only. The sample holds 84,000 or so clones, approximately 90% seen once. The sequences come from peripheral blood, collected 28 days after the second AZD1222 dose. The receptors shown here come from an adult who received the AZD1222 COVID-19 vaccine.

The chain is built from TRBV28 and TRBJ1-2; D perhaps matches TRBD1 (6 bases). V dropped 4 bases and J dropped 3 bases, with 21 bases sitting between them. This CDR3 has 17 amino acids. Germline V CDR1 and CDR2: MDHEN, SYDVKM. The CDR3 reads CASSSPGGREGYYGYTF. As DNA, the CDR3 is TGTGCCAGCAGTTCCCCGGGGGGGCGCGAGGGTTACTATGGCTACACCTTC.

This chain links TRBV13 with TRBJ2-7; maybe TRBD2 (6 bases). Trimming pared 4 bases from V and 2 bases from J, leaving 21 bases between. The CDR3 is 17 amino acids. The germline V gene encodes CDR1 PRHDT and CDR2 FYEKMQ (reference sequence). The CDR3 DNA sequence: TGTGCCAGCAGCTCCCTATCTGGGGGGTGGAGGACCTACGAGCAGTACTTC. It encodes CASSSLSGGWRTYEQYF.

This chain connects TRBV7-8 to TRBJ2-1, with D unresolved. Germline assignment: CDR1 SGHVS and CDR2 FQNEAQ. The CDR3 is 13 amino acids. Trimming left V 1 base short and J 3 bases short, with 4 bases between. The CDR3, as DNA: TGTGCCAGCAGCTTAGGAGACTACAATGAGCAGTTCTTC. It codes for CASSLGDYNEQFF.

The chain carries TRBV2 and TRBJ1-1; no clear D. Germline assignment: CDR1 SNHLY and CDR2 FYNNEI. This CDR3 has 12 amino acids. The germline V and J ends were trimmed by 4 bases and 2 bases, with 5 bases remaining between them. The CDR3 is CASSVGNTEAFF. CDR3 DNA sequence: TGTGCCAGCAGTGTGGGTAACACTGAAGCTTTCTTT.

The chain carries TRBV30 and TRBJ2-4, with D possibly TRBD2 on 7 matching bases. V was shortened by 2 bases and J by 6 bases, with 14 bases between the two germline ends. In germline, CDR1 is GTSNPN, CDR2 SVGIG (reference sequence). CDR3 length: 14 residues. CDR3 nucleotide sequence: TGTGCCTGGAGTAGGGGGGGGGCTGGAAACATTCAGTACTTC. This gives the protein CAWSRGGAGNIQYF.